These 21 T cell receptor beta chains originate from one sample sequenced in a study of tumor and adjacent non-tumor tissue in lung cancer (dated by TCRdb to 2017 to 2018). Libraries were prepared through multiplex PCR. TCRdb lists the instrument as Illumina HiSeq 2500. TCRbeta libraries were constructed through three rounds of nested PCR with primers (Table S4) according to protocols modified from ARM-PCR. The raw public reads went through TCRdb reprocessing: fastp at Q25, MiXCR clone calling, in-frame beta chains kept. Records with the same CDR3 protein are collapsed into one entry carrying the most frequent genes and DNA. The sample table shows some 99,000 distinct CDR3 sequences, and 62% are seen once. Around a fifth of the sample goes to the ten largest clones. RNA was isolated from bulk, unsorted tissue, and RNA quality was assessed with a NanoDrop ND-1000 and an Agilent 2100. Normal lung samples were distant non-tumor tissue taken more than 3 cm from the tumor edge.

Sequenced: distant non-tumor lung tissue. These receptors came from a man aged 60-69 years with non-small cell lung cancer.

The chain carries TRBV11-3 and TRBJ2-5, with a possible D match to TRBD1 (5 bases). The CDR3 has 15 residues. In germline, CDR1 is SGHNT, CDR2 YENEEA. V lost 3 bases to trimming and J lost 5 bases, with 16 bases between them. The CDR3 is CASSFGVDKNETQYF. CDR3 nucleotides: TGTGCCAGCAGCTTCGGAGTGGACAAAAATGAGACCCAGTACTTC.

This clonotype turned up a few times. This may arise from a read error, as a much more abundant clone is one base away. V usage is TRBV6-6 and J usage is TRBJ2-5; no definite D call. The CDR3 sequence is 14 residues long. Per the germline V gene, CDR1 is MNHNY and CDR2 is SVGAGI (reference sequence). The CDR3 sequence: CASSYSDGRETRYF. The CDR3, as DNA: TGTGCCAGCAGTTACTCCGACGGCCGAGAGACCCGGTACTTC.

For this clonotype: A junction boundary mismatches the germline segment, possibly from a read error. V and J are TRBV29-1 and TRBJ2-1; TRBD2 agrees at 8 bases. This CDR3 is 16 amino acids long. The germline V gene has CDR1 SQVTM and CDR2 ANQGSEA. The CDR3 DNA follows: TGCAGCGTGAAGAAGGGGACTAGTGGTAGGGGGGGTGAGCACTTCTTC. It encodes CSVKKGTSGRGGEHFF.

Of note for this clonotype: The junction departs from germline at one end; a sequencing error may be responsible. V and J are TRBV28 and TRBJ2-7; D might be TRBD1 or TRBD2, each matching 5 bases. Per the germline V gene, CDR1 is MDHEN and CDR2 is SYDVKM. This CDR3 has 15 residues. CDR3 amino acids: CASSGAGESGYEHYF. The DNA for the CDR3 is TGTGCCAGCAGTGGGGCGGGCGAGAGTGGCTACGAGCACTACTTC.

This clonotype was counted only a few times. An end of the junction differs from the germline gene, which may be a read error. The rearrangement links TRBV6-5 to TRBJ1-6; tentatively, D is TRBD1 (6 bases). The CDR3 consists of 16 residues. Germline V CDR1 and CDR2: MNHEY, SVGAGI. CDR3 sequence reads: CDSSYTSVKGDSPLHF. The CDR3 DNA follows: TGTGACAGCAGTTACACCAGTGTCAAGGGGGATTCACCCCTCCATTTT.

The chain employs TRBV4-1 and TRBJ1-5; perhaps TRBD1 as D (5 bases). CDR3 length equals 15 residues. The V gene lost 2 bases and the J gene lost 5 bases, with 13 bases spanning the gap. CDR1 MGHRA and CDR2 YSYEKL come from the germline V gene. The CDR3 sequence: CASSQRDSRYQPQHF. CDR3 sequence (DNA): TGCGCCAGCAGCCAACGTGACAGTCGCTATCAGCCCCAGCATTTT.

Regarding this clonotype: This may arise from a read error, as a much more abundant clone is one base away. No conserved phenylalanine or tryptophan ends this CDR3, so it is likely a read error. This chain's CDR3 is CSARSPGGGMNTEAFS. The CDR3 region has the DNA TGCAGTGCTAGGTCTCCGGGGGGGGGCATGAACACTGAAGCTTTCTCT. This rearrangement joins TRBV20-1 to TRBJ1-1, with D perhaps TRBD1 (6 bases). Germline V CDR1 and CDR2: DFQATT, SNEGSKA (reference sequence). There are 16 residues in the CDR3. Trimming took off 3 bases at V and 0 bases at J, with 17 bases between the two ends.

Remarks on this clonotype: Mismatch with germline at one junction end may stem from a read error. This sequence joins TRBV6-2 or TRBV6-3 and TRBJ2-1, with TRBD2 as a possible D gene (6 bases). CDR3 length: 16 amino acids. Germline values: CDR1 MNHEY, CDR2 SVGEGT. CDR3 region: CASSYGTGADAGERFF. In DNA form, the CDR3 reads TGTGCCAGCAGTTACGGTACGGGAGCGGATGCGGGTGAGCGGTTCTTC.

Regarding this clonotype: One end of the junction fails to match germline, which may point to a read error. V usage is TRBV6-1 and J usage is TRBJ1-6, with TRBD1 as a possible D gene (6 bases). The germline V gene encodes CDR1 MNHNS and CDR2 SASEGT. This CDR3 comprises 14 residues. The CDR3 region has the DNA TGCGCCAACAGTGACGAGGGGGTGTACTCACCCCTCCACTTT. Translation gives CANSDEGVYSPLHF.

This clonotype is categorized as medium-sized. This rearrangement joins TRBV10-3 to TRBJ1-5, with D tentatively TRBD1 (5 bases). The V and J ends lost 2 bases and 5 bases respectively, with 13 bases between them. The CDR3 length is 15 residues. Germline lookup yields CDR1 ENHRY and CDR2 SYGVKD. The CDR3 DNA sequence: TGTGCCATCAGTGAGGGGGCAGGGTATGATCAGCCCCAGCATTTT. Residues: CAISEGAGYDQPQHF.

For this clonotype: Germline is not matched at one junction end, which may reflect a read error. V is TRBV7-8 and J is TRBJ1-5; D is uncertain. The CDR3 contains 13 residues. Germline V gene data show CDR1 as SGHVS and CDR2 as FQNEAQ. The CDR3 nucleotides read TGTCCCAGCAGCTTAGTGGCGGAACAGCCCCAGCATTTT. This sequence encodes CPSSLVAEQPQHF. The full variable domain, in which reference TRBV7-8 and TRBJ1-5 provide the parts outside the CDR3, is GAGVSQSPRYKVAKRGQDVALRCDPISGHVSLFWYQQALGQGPEFLTYFQNEAQLDKSGLPSDRFFAERPEGSVSTLKIQRTQQEDSAVYLCPSSLVAEQPQHFGDGTRLSIL.

The table lists this clonotype with many counts. This chain connects TRBV6-2 or TRBV6-3 to TRBJ2-1, with D perhaps matching TRBD2 (5 bases). Trimming took off 0 bases at V and 6 bases at J, with 12 bases between the two ends. The CDR3 is 15 residues long. Germline V gives CDR1 MNHEY, CDR2 SVGEGT. The DNA of the CDR3 is TGTGCCAGCAGTTACTCCTTCGACTACGTCAATGAGCAGTTCTTC. It codes for CASSYSFDYVNEQFF.

On this clonotype: Just one base apart from a much larger clone, this may be a read error. The chain combines TRBV20-1 with TRBJ2-1; 10 positions match TRBD1. The germline V gene has CDR1 DFQATT and CDR2 SNEGSKA (reference sequence). The CDR3 totals 13 residues. V gave up 5 bases and J gave up 7 bases; unmatched junction bases: 5. CDR3 coding DNA: TGCAGTGCTGGCTGGGACAGGGGAAATGAGCAGTTCTTC. The encoded protein is CSAGWDRGNEQFF.

As regards this clonotype: Here the CDR3 omits its conserved ending phenylalanine or tryptophan, so a read error is the likely source. The chain joins TRBV4-3 to TRBJ2-7; TRBD2 aligns across 10 bases. Germline V gene sequence: CDR1 LGHNA, CDR2 YSLEER. The CDR3 covers 16 residues. The DNA of the CDR3 is TGCGCCAACAGCCAATATCAGGCTAGCGGGAGTTACGAGCAGTACTTA. Encoded protein: CANSQYQASGSYEQYL.

This clonotype was picked up a small number of times. The chain has TRBV30 and TRBJ2-5; D gene ambiguous. CDR1 and CDR2 from the germline V gene are GTSNPN and SVGIG (reference sequence). CDR3 length equals 11 residues. The V gene lost 2 bases and the J gene lost 4 bases, with 5 bases spanning the gap. In nucleotides, the CDR3 is TGTGCCTGGAGTCCGGGAGAGACCCAGTACTTC. Translating it yields CAWSPGETQYF.

As concerns this clonotype: Here the CDR3 omits its conserved ending phenylalanine or tryptophan, so a read error is the likely source. The chain carries TRBV11-1 and TRBJ2-7; D not resolved. Germline CDR1 SGHAT, CDR2 FQDESV (reference sequence). CDR3 length: 15 amino acids. The CDR3 DNA reads as TGTGCCAGCAGCTCCCTCGGTCAACCCTCCTATGAGCAGTACCTC. The encoded protein is CASSSLGQPSYEQYL.

With respect to this clonotype: The conserved phenylalanine or tryptophan normally closing the CDR3 is absent here, so this likely arose from a read error. The DNA is omitted, as the CDR3 cannot be located on it reliably, and the CDR3 follows TCRdb's listing. The genes are TRBV6-2 or TRBV6-3 and TRBJ2-1; the table's D call, TRBD2, has no DNA check behind it. CDR1 and CDR2 from the germline V gene are MNHEY and SVGEGT. The CDR3 spans 16 residues, counting both ends. The CDR3 region is CASNTPIIAGDNEQFL.

Details on this clonotype: A read error may be the cause here, since a much bigger clone is one base away. The conserved phenylalanine or tryptophan is not found at the CDR3 terminus, so this likely reflects a read error. V is TRBV7-9 and J is TRBJ2-1; D tentatively reads TRBD1 or TRBD2 (5 bases each). The CDR3 contains 16 residues. The V end was cut by 5 bases, the J end by 6 bases, with 20 bases between. The germline V gene encodes CDR1 SEHNR and CDR2 FQNEAQ (reference sequence). The DNA for the CDR3 is TGTGCCAGCAGCCTTGCCTCCCTAGGGACGGTCAATGAGCAGTTCATC. This translates into CASSLASLGTVNEQFI.

The rearrangement links TRBV28 to TRBJ1-5, with D unresolved. Looked up from germline, CDR1 is MDHEN and CDR2 is SYDVKM. This CDR3 has 14 amino acids. Deletions cut 6 bases from V and 0 bases from J, with 9 bases between. The CDR3 DNA reads as TGTGCCAGCAGCCAGGATTATAGCAATCAGCCCCAGCATTTT. Its translation: CASSQDYSNQPQHF.

Comments on this clonotype: At one end, the junction sequence differs from germline, possibly due to a read error. CDR3 nucleotide sequence: TGTGCAAGCAGTGAAGACGGACGAACAGATACGCACTATTTT. Protein product: CASSEDGRTDTHYF. The chain links TRBV6-1 to TRBJ2-3, with unresolved D. The CDR3 is 14 amino acids. CDR1 and CDR2 from the germline V gene are MNHNS and SASEGT.

In its sample, this clonotype was seen a few times. A much larger clone is a single base away; this may be a read error. The chain combines TRBV6-6 with TRBJ2-7; possible D gene TRBD1, 7 bases. CDR1 is MNHNY, CDR2 SVGAGI, per germline (reference sequence). This CDR3 has 12 amino acids. Here the CDR3 reads CVSRTGGYKQYF. CDR3 nucleotide sequence: TGTGTCAGCAGGACAGGAGGGTACAAGCAGTACTTC.